This T cell receptor (beta chain) is drawn from a study of a mutant IDH1 vaccine in newly diagnosed glioma. Looking at the study overall: Patients got their first vaccination 4-6 weeks after radiotherapy alone, or with temozolomide cycles. Males made up approximately 62% and females roughly 40% of treated patients, whose mean age was roughly 40 years.

Study conclusions and caveats: Around 93% of patients showed vaccine-induced immune responses across multiple MHC alleles.

Documented time point: week 23, last vaccination. A 20-mer mutant IDH1 peptide at 300 ug was injected subcutaneously with topical imiquimod. Donors had new WHO grade 3 or 4 IDH1-mutant, ATRX-lost astrocytomas. The table came from immunoSEQ multiplex PCR; TCRdb's copy has only in-frame clones and leaves some out. The repertoire includes around 30,000 clones, about 85% of them detected once, and 8% to 10% sits in the top ten. This clone was observed a handful of times. Its matching antigen is unknown. The clonotype originates from a woman aged 18-29 years with glioma. Sequenced material: PBMCs, taken from a glioma patient whose treatment included an IDH1 peptide vaccine.

The DNA of the CDR3 is TGTGCCAGCAGCCAAGACGGACAGGGGAACTATGGCTACACCTTC. It encodes CASSQDGQGNYGYTF. J is TRBJ1-2 and V is TRBV4-2; 9 nucleotides match TRBD1. CDR1 is LGHNA and CDR2 is YNFKEQ in the germline V gene. The ends lost 0 bases at V and 2 bases at J; junction bases unmatched: 1. The CDR3 spans 15 residues.